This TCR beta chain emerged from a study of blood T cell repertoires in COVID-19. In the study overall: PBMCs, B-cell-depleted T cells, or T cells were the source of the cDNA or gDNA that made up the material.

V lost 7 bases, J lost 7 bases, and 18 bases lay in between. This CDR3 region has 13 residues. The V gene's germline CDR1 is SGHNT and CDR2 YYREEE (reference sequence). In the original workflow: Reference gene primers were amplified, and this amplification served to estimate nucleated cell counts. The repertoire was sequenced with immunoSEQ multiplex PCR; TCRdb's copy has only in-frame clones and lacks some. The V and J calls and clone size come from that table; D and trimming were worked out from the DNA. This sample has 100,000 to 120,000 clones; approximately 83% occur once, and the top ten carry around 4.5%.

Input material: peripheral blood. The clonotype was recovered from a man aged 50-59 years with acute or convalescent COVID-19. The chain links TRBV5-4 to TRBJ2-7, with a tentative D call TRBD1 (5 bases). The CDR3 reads CASQGPQLREQYF. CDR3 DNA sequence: TGTGCCAGCCAGGGTCCCCAGCTTCGGGAGCAGTACTTC.